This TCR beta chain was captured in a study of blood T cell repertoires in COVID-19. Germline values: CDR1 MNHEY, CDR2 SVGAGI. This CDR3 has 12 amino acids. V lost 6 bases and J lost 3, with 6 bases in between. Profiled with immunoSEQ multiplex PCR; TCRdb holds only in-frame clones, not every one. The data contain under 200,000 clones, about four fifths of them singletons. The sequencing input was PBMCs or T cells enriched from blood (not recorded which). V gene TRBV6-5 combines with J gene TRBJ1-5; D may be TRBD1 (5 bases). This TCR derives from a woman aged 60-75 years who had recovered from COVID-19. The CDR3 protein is CASRGPNQPQHF. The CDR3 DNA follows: TGTGCCAGCAGGGGGCCCAATCAGCCCCAGCATTTT.